The rows below give T cell receptor beta chains drawn from one sample of a study of identical twins. TCRdb reanalysed the 5' RACE reads using MiXCR and keeps one entry per CDR3 protein. The sample has hundreds of thousands of distinct CDR3 sequences, more than 9% seen once. These data also formed part of another study, on yellow fever vaccine responses in identical twins.

Sequenced sample: PBMCs. The receptors originated from a woman aged 18-29 years in good health. Both conserved end residues are part of each CDR3. Each record gives: CDR3 length, J gene, D gene, clone size, V gene, CDR3 DNA, CDR3 protein. A D gene is named only where the DNA matches it firmly. Rows give clone size only sometimes, using once, few, many, or a class for an expanded clone.

cdr3_length: 14; j_call: TRBJ2-5; d_call: NA; clone_size: many; v_call: TRBV24-1; cdr3_nt: TGTGCCACCAGTGACCGTATGGTACAAGAGACCCAGTACTTC; cdr3_aa: CATSDRMVQETQYF
cdr3_length: 13; j_call: TRBJ2-1; d_call: NA; clone_size: NA; v_call: TRBV7-3; cdr3_nt: TGTGCCAGCGGGAGTGGATCCTACAATGAGCAGTTCTTC; cdr3_aa: CASGSGSYNEQFF
cdr3_length: 11; j_call: TRBJ1-1; d_call: NA; clone_size: NA; v_call: TRBV12-3/TRBV12-4; cdr3_nt: TGTGCCAGCAGCGGGTTCCATGGGGCTTTCTTT; cdr3_aa: CASSGFHGAFF
cdr3_length: 16; j_call: TRBJ2-3; d_call: NA; clone_size: NA; v_call: TRBV7-9; cdr3_nt: TGTGCCAGCAGCTTAACTTTTTTACATGACGAAGATACGCAGTATTTT; cdr3_aa: CASSLTFLHDEDTQYF
cdr3_length: 13; j_call: TRBJ2-1; d_call: NA; clone_size: many; v_call: TRBV24-1; cdr3_nt: TGTGCCACCAGTGGCCCCATGGGCAATGAGCAGTTCTTC; cdr3_aa: CATSGPMGNEQFF
cdr3_length: 15; j_call: TRBJ1-6; d_call: TRBD1; clone_size: NA; v_call: TRBV19; cdr3_nt: TGTGCCAGTAGCCCGGAAGAGGGGGCCGGCTCACCCCTCCACTTT; cdr3_aa: CASSPEEGAGSPLHF
cdr3_length: 12; j_call: TRBJ2-5; d_call: NA; clone_size: few; v_call: TRBV29-1; cdr3_nt: TGCAGCGTTGACACTAGCACGGAGACCCAGTACTTC; cdr3_aa: CSVDTSTETQYF
cdr3_length: 16; j_call: TRBJ2-2; d_call: NA; clone_size: NA; v_call: TRBV5-6; cdr3_nt: TGTGCCAGCAGCTTGACAGGTTCTTTTGAGGGCGGGGAGCTGTTTTTT; cdr3_aa: CASSLTGSFEGGELFF
cdr3_length: 14; j_call: TRBJ1-2; d_call: NA; clone_size: few; v_call: TRBV11-1; cdr3_nt: TGTGCCAGCAGCTTACAAGGATTTAACTATGGCTACACCTTC; cdr3_aa: CASSLQGFNYGYTF
cdr3_length: 12; j_call: TRBJ2-3; d_call: NA; clone_size: many; v_call: TRBV27; cdr3_nt: TGTGCCAGCAGTAACCGCACAGATACGCAGTATTTT; cdr3_aa: CASSNRTDTQYF
cdr3_length: 14; j_call: TRBJ1-1; d_call: TRBD1; clone_size: NA; v_call: TRBV5-5; cdr3_nt: TGTGCCAGCAGCTTCGGACAGGTCTACACTGAAGCTTTCTTT; cdr3_aa: CASSFGQVYTEAFF
cdr3_length: 15; j_call: TRBJ2-3; d_call: NA; clone_size: few; v_call: TRBV5-4; cdr3_nt: TGTGCCAGCAGCCCCCTACGAGGGGACGCAGATACGCAGTATTTT; cdr3_aa: CASSPLRGDADTQYF
cdr3_length: 14; j_call: TRBJ1-1; d_call: TRBD1; clone_size: many; v_call: TRBV12-3/TRBV12-4; cdr3_nt: TGTGCCAGCAGCCTAGACAGGGGAGGGACTGAAGCTTTCTTT; cdr3_aa: CASSLDRGGTEAFF
cdr3_length: 11; j_call: TRBJ1-1; d_call: TRBD1; clone_size: many; v_call: TRBV7-9; cdr3_nt: TGTGCCAGCACAGGGGGCACTGAAGCTTTCTTT; cdr3_aa: CASTGGTEAFF
cdr3_length: 13; j_call: TRBJ2-1; d_call: NA; clone_size: few; v_call: TRBV6-1; cdr3_nt: TGTGCCAGCGGGAGAGACAGGTACAATGAGCAGTTCTTC; cdr3_aa: CASGRDRYNEQFF
cdr3_length: 16; j_call: TRBJ2-1; d_call: TRBD2; clone_size: few; v_call: TRBV5-1; cdr3_nt: TGCGCCAGCAGCCAGACTAGCGGGGCCGTCTACAATGAGCAGTTCTTC; cdr3_aa: CASSQTSGAVYNEQFF
cdr3_length: 15; j_call: TRBJ2-1; d_call: NA; clone_size: NA; v_call: TRBV4-1; cdr3_nt: TGCGCCAGCAGCCGCGTAGCGGATCTAGGCGATGAGCAGTTCTTC; cdr3_aa: CASSRVADLGDEQFF
cdr3_length: 13; j_call: TRBJ2-7; d_call: TRBD2; clone_size: NA; v_call: TRBV7-7; cdr3_nt: TGTGCCAGCAGCTTTTGGACTAGCGGGGAGCAGTACTTC; cdr3_aa: CASSFWTSGEQYF
cdr3_length: 12; j_call: TRBJ2-5; d_call: NA; clone_size: many; v_call: TRBV29-1; cdr3_nt: TGCAGCGTTTCTAGCTGGCAGGAGACCCAGTACTTC; cdr3_aa: CSVSSWQETQYF
cdr3_length: 15; j_call: TRBJ2-5; d_call: TRBD1; clone_size: NA; v_call: TRBV2; cdr3_nt: TGTGCCAGCAGTTCCGGGACAGGGGGCCGGGAGACCCAGTACTTC; cdr3_aa: CASSSGTGGRETQYF
cdr3_length: 15; j_call: TRBJ2-1; d_call: TRBD1; clone_size: NA; v_call: TRBV6-1; cdr3_nt: TGTGCCAGCACCCGACAGGGTGGGAACTGCAATGAGCAGTTCTTC; cdr3_aa: CASTRQGGNCNEQFF
cdr3_length: 14; j_call: TRBJ1-1; d_call: NA; clone_size: NA; v_call: TRBV10-2; cdr3_nt: TGCGCCAGCAGTGCCGTAACCGCTAACACTGAAGCTTTCTTT; cdr3_aa: CASSAVTANTEAFF
cdr3_length: 18; j_call: TRBJ1-1; d_call: NA; clone_size: NA; v_call: TRBV5-1; cdr3_nt: TGCGCCAGCAGCTTGTCCGGTCGCGGCGGGCAGCCTAACACTGAAGCTTTCTTT; cdr3_aa: CASSLSGRGGQPNTEAFF
cdr3_length: 14; j_call: TRBJ2-1; d_call: NA; clone_size: NA; v_call: TRBV12-3/TRBV12-4; cdr3_nt: TGTGCCAGCAGTTTAAGAGAAACAGTCTATGAGCAGTTCTTC; cdr3_aa: CASSLRETVYEQFF
cdr3_length: 13; j_call: TRBJ2-5; d_call: NA; clone_size: few; v_call: TRBV20-1; cdr3_nt: TGCAGTGCTAGAGACGGGGGACTAGAGACCCAGTACTTC; cdr3_aa: CSARDGGLETQYF
cdr3_length: 16; j_call: TRBJ1-4; d_call: TRBD1; clone_size: NA; v_call: TRBV7-9; cdr3_nt: TGTGCCAGCAGCTTAGGGTCGGGACAGGGGAATGAAAAACTGTTTTTT; cdr3_aa: CASSLGSGQGNEKLFF
cdr3_length: 13; j_call: TRBJ2-1; d_call: TRBD1; clone_size: many; v_call: TRBV7-8; cdr3_nt: TGTGCCAGCAGCCCGGACAGGGAAAATGAGCAGTTCTTC; cdr3_aa: CASSPDRENEQFF
cdr3_length: 14; j_call: TRBJ2-7; d_call: TRBD1; clone_size: NA; v_call: TRBV5-1; cdr3_nt: TGCGCCAGCAGCGGGACAGGGGTGGGCTACGAGCAGTACTTC; cdr3_aa: CASSGTGVGYEQYF
cdr3_length: 16; j_call: TRBJ2-3; d_call: TRBD2; clone_size: NA; v_call: TRBV10-2; cdr3_nt: TGCGCCAGCAGTACTCCCGGGGCGGGGGACCCAGATACGCAGTATTTT; cdr3_aa: CASSTPGAGDPDTQYF
cdr3_length: 16; j_call: TRBJ2-2; d_call: NA; clone_size: few; v_call: TRBV7-3; cdr3_nt: TGTGCCAGCAGCCCCACTCACTCGACGAACACCGGGGAGCTGTTTTTT; cdr3_aa: CASSPTHSTNTGELFF
cdr3_length: 12; j_call: TRBJ2-1; d_call: NA; clone_size: few; v_call: TRBV27; cdr3_nt: TGTGCCAGCAGCCAGCCCGCAATGCGGCAGTTCTTC; cdr3_aa: CASSQPAMRQFF